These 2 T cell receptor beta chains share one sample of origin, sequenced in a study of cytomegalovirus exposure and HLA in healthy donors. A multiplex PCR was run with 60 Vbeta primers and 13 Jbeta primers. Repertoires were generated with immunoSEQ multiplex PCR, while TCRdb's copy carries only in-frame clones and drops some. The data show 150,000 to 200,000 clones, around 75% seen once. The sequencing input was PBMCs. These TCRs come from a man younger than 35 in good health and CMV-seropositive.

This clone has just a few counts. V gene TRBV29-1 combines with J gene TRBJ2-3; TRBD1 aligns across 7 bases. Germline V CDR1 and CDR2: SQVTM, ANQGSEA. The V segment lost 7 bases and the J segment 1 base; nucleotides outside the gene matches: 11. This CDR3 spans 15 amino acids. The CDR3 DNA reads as TGCAGCGCCGAGACAGGGATATTGGGCACAGATACGCAGTATTTT. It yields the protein CSAETGILGTDTQYF.

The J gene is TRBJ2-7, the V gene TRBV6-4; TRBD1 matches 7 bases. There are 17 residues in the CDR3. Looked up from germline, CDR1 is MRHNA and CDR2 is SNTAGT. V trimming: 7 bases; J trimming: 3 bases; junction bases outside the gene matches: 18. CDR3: CASTVRDRYRIIYEQYV. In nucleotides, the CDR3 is TGTGCCAGCACCGTCCGGGACAGATACAGGATCATCTACGAGCAGTACGTC.